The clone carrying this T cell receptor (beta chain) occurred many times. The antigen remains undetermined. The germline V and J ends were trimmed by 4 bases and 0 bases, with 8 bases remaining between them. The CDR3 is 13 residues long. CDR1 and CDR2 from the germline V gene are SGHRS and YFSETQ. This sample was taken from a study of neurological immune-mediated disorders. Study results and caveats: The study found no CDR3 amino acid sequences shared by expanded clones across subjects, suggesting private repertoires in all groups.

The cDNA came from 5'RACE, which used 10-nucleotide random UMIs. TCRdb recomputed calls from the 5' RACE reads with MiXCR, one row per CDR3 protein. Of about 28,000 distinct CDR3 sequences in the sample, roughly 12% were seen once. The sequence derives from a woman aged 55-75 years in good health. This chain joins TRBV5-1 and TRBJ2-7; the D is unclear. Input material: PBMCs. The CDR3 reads CASSPTVSYEQYF. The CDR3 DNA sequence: TGCGCCAGCAGCCCCACCGTCTCCTACGAGCAGTACTTC.